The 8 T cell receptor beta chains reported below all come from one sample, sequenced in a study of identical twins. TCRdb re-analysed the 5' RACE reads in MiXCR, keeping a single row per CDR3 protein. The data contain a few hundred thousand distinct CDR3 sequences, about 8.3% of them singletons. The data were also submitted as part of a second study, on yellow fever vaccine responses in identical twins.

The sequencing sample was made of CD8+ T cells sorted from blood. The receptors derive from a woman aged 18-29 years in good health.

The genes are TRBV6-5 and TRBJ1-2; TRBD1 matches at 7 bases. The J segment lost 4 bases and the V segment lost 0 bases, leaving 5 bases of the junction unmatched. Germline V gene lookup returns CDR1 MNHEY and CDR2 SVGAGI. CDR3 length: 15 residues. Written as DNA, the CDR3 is TGTGCCAGCAGTTACTCCGACAGGGTTATCTATGGCTACACCTTC. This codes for CASSYSDRVIYGYTF.

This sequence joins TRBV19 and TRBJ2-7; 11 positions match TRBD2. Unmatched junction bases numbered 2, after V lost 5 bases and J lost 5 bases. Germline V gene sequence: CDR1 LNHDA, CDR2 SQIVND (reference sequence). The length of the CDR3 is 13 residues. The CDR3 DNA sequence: TGTGCCAGTAGTGCGGGACTAGCGGACGAGCAGTACTTC. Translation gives CASSAGLADEQYF.

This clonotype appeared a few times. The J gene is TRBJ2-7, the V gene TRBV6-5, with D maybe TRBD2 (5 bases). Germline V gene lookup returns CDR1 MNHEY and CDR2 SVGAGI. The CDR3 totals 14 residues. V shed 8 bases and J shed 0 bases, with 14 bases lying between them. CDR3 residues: CASHYREGSYEQYF. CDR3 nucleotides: TGTGCCAGCCATTACAGAGAGGGCTCCTACGAGCAGTACTTC.

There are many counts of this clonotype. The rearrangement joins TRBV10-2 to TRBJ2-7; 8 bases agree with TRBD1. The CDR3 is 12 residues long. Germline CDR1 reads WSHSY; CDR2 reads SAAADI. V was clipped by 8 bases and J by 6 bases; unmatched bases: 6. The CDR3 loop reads CASGQGSREQYF. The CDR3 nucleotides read TGCGCCAGCGGACAGGGAAGTCGCGAGCAGTACTTC.

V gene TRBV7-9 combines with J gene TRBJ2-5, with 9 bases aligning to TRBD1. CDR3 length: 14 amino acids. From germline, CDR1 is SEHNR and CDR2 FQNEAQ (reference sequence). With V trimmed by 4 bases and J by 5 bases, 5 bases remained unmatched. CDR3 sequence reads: CASSSGTGLETQYF. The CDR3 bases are TGTGCCAGCAGCTCCGGGACAGGGTTGGAGACCCAGTACTTC.

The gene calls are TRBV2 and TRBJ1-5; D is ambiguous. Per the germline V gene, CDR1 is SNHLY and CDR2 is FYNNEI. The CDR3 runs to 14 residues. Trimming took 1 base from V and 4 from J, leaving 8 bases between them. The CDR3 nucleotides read TGTGCCAGCAGTGAAGATCATGGTAATCAGCCCCAGCATTTT. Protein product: CASSEDHGNQPQHF.

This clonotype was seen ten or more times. The CDR3 nucleotides read TGTGCCAGCAGCGTAGACCGGGGATGGGAGACCCAGTACTTC. Encoded protein: CASSVDRGWETQYF. V and J are TRBV9 and TRBJ2-5; D is perhaps TRBD2 (5 bases). Germline CDR1 reads SGDLS; CDR2 reads YYNGEE. CDR3 size: 14 residues. The V and J ends lost 0 bases and 5 bases respectively, with 11 bases between them. The variable domain in full, with the rest retrieved from reference TRBV9 and TRBJ2-5, is DSGVTQTPKHLITATGQRVTLRCSPRSGDLSVYWYQQSLDQGLQFLIQYYNGEERAKGNILERFSAQQFPDLHSELNLSSLELGDSALYFCASSVDRGWETQYFGPGTRLLVL.

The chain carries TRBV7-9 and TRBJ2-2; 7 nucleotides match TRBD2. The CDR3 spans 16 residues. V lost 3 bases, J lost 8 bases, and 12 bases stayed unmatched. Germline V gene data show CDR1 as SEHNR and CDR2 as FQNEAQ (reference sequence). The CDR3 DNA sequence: TGTGCCAGCAGCTTTCGACTAGCTAGGTCTTCTGGGGAGCTGTTTTTT. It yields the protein CASSFRLARSSGELFF.